A single sample is the source of the 3 T cell receptor beta chains below, sequenced in a study of T cell responses to AZD1222 COVID-19 vaccine. Profiled with immunoSEQ multiplex PCR; TCRdb holds only in-frame clones, not every one. The profile shows nearly 200,000 clones, approximately 95% of them singletons. Sequenced here: peripheral blood, sampled 28 days after the second AZD1222 dose. Every receptor here comes from an adult who received the AZD1222 COVID-19 vaccine.

The chain uses TRBV5-1 and TRBJ1-1, with a possible D match to TRBD1 (5 bases). V lost 3 bases and J lost 7, with 16 bases in between. The germline V gene has CDR1 SGHRS and CDR2 YFSETQ. The CDR3 contains 14 residues. This chain's CDR3 is CASSYMGVLVEAFF. The DNA for the CDR3 is TGCGCCAGCAGCTACATGGGGGTTCTAGTTGAAGCTTTCTTT.

The chain links TRBV7-3 to TRBJ2-3, with TRBD2 identical over 12 bases. The germline V gene encodes CDR1 SGHTA and CDR2 FQGTGA. The CDR3 contains 19 residues. V was clipped by 0 bases and J by 1 base; unmatched bases: 8. The CDR3 here is CASSLTSTSGGPRTDTQYF. The CDR3 DNA follows: TGTGCCAGCAGCTTAACGAGCACTAGCGGGGGGCCACGCACAGATACGCAGTATTTT.

The chain has TRBV4-1 and TRBJ1-1; D possibly corresponds to TRBD1 (5 bases). Trimming took 0 bases from V and 6 from J, leaving 20 bases between them. CDR1 is MGHRA, CDR2 YSYEKL, per germline. CDR3 length: 17 residues. CDR3 DNA sequence: TGCGCCAGCAGCCAAGATCGTACGGGACGGGGGAGGTCTGAAGCTTTCTTT. Translating gives CASSQDRTGRGRSEAFF.